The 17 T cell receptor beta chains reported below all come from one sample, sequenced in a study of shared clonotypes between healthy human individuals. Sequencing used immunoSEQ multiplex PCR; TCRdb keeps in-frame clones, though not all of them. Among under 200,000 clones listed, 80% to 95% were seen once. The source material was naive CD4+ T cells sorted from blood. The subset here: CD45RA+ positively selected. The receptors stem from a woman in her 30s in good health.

CDR3 in amino acids: CASSFSGTTNEKLFF. For the CDR3, the DNA is TGTGCCAGCAGTTTCTCAGGGACAACTAATGAAAAACTGTTTTTT. The chain links TRBV27 to TRBJ1-4; maybe TRBD1 (5 bases). Germline values: CDR1 MNHEY, CDR2 SMNVEV (reference sequence). The CDR3 runs 15 residues. V lost 3 bases to trimming and J lost 0 bases, with 8 bases between them.

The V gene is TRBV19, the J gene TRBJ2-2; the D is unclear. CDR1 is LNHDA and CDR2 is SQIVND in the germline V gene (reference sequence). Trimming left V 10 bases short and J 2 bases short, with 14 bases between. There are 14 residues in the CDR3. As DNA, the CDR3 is TGTGCCACCTCAGGAACGACTAACACCGGGGAGCTGTTTTTT. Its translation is CATSGTTNTGELFF.

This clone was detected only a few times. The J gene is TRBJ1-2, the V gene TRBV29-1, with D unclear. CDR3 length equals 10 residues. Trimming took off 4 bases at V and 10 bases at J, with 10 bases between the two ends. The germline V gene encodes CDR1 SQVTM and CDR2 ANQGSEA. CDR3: CSVGYTHYTF. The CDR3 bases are TGCAGCGTTGGGTACACTCACTACACCTTC.

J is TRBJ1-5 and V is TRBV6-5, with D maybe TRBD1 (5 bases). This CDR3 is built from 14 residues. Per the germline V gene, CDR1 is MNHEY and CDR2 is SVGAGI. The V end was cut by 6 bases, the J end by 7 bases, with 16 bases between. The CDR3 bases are TGTGCCAGCAGGCCCATGGGGCGCCGGCAGCCCCAGCATTTT. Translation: CASRPMGRRQPQHF.

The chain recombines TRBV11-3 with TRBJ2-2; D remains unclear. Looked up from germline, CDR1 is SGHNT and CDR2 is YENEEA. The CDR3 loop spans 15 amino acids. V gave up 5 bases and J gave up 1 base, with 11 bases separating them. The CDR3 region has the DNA TGTGCCAGCAGCAGTGCCGGGTTGAACACCGGGGAGCTGTTTTTT. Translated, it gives CASSSAGLNTGELFF.

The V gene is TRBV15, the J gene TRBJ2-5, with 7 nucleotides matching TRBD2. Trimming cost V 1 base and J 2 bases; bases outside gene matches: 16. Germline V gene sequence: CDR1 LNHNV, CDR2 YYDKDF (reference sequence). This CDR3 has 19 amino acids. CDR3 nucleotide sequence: TGTGCCACCAGCAGAGTCCGTCTCGGGCTAGCGGAGGGGCAAGAGACCCAGTACTTC. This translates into CATSRVRLGLAEGQETQYF. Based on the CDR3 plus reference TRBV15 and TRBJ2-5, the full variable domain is DAMVIQNPRYQVTQFGKPVTLSCSQTLNHNVMYWYQQKSSQAPKLLFHYYDKDFNNEADTPDNFQSRRPNTSFCFLDIRSPGLGDTAMYLCATSRVRLGLAEGQETQYFGPGTRLLVL.

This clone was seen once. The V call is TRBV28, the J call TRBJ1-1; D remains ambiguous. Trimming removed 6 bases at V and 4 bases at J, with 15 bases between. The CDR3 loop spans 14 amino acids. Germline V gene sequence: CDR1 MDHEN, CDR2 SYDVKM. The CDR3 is CASRSYGLATEAFF. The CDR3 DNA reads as TGTGCCAGCAGAAGTTACGGCCTCGCCACTGAAGCTTTCTTT.

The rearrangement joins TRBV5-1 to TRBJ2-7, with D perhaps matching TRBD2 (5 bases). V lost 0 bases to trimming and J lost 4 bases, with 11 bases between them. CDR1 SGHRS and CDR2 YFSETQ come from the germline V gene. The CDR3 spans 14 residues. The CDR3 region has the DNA TGCGCCAGCAGCTTGGATTCGGGAAGGTACGAGCAGTACTTC. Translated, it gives CASSLDSGRYEQYF.

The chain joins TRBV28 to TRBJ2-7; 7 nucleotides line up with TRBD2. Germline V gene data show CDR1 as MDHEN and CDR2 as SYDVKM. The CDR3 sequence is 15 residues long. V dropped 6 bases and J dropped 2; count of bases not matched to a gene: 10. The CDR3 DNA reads TGTGCCAGCAGATCAACGGGGACTAAGACCTACGAGCAGTACTTC. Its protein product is CASRSTGTKTYEQYF.

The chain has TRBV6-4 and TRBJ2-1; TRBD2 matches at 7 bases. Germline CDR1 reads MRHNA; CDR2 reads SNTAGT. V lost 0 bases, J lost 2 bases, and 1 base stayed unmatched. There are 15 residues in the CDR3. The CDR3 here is CASSDSGTTYNEQFF. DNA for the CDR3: TGTGCCAGCAGTGACTCCGGGACTACCTACAATGAGCAGTTCTTC.

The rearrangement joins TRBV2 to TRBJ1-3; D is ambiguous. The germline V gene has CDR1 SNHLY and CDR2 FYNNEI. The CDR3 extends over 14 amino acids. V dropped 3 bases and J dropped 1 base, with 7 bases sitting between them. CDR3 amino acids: CASSEVVSGNTIYF. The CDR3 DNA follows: TGTGCCAGCAGTGAGGTAGTTTCTGGAAACACCATATATTTT.

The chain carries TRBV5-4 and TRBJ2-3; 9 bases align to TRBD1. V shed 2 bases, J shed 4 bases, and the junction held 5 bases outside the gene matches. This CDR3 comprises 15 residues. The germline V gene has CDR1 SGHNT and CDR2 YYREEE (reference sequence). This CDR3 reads CASSFPGQGADTQYF. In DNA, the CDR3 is TGTGCCAGCAGCTTTCCGGGACAGGGTGCAGATACGCAGTATTTT.

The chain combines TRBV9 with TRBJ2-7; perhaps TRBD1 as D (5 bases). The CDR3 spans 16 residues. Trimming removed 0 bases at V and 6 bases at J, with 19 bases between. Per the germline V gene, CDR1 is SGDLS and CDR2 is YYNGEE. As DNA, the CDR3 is TGTGCCAGCAGCGTAGCGGGTGGTGGGGCCCCAGGCGAGCAGTACTTC. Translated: CASSVAGGGAPGEQYF.

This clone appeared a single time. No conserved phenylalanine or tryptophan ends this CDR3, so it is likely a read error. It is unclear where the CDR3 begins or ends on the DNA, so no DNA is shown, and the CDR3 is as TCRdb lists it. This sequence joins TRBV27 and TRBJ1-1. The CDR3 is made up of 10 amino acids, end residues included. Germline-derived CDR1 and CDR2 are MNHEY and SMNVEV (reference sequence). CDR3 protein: CASSEDPGYM.

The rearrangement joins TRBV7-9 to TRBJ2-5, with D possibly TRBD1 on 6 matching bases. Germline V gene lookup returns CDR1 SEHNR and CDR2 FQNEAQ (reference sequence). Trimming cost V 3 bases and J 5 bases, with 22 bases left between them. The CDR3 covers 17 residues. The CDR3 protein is CASSFRARGRTLETQYF. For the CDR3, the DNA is TGTGCCAGCAGCTTTCGAGCCAGGGGCCGTACGCTGGAGACCCAGTACTTC.

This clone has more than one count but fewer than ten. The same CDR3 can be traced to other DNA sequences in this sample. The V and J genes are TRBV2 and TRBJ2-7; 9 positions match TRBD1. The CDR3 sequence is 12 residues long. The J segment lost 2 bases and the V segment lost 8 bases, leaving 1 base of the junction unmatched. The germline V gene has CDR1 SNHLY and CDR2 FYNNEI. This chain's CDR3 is CASRQGAYEQYF. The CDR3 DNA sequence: TGTGCCAGCCGACAGGGGGCCTACGAGCAGTACTTC.

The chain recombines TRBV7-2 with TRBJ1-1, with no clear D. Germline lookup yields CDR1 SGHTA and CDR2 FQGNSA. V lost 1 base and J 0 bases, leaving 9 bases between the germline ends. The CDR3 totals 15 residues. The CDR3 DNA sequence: TGTGCCAGCAGCTTAGGTGAGGTTTTGAACACTGAAGCTTTCTTT. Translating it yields CASSLGEVLNTEAFF.